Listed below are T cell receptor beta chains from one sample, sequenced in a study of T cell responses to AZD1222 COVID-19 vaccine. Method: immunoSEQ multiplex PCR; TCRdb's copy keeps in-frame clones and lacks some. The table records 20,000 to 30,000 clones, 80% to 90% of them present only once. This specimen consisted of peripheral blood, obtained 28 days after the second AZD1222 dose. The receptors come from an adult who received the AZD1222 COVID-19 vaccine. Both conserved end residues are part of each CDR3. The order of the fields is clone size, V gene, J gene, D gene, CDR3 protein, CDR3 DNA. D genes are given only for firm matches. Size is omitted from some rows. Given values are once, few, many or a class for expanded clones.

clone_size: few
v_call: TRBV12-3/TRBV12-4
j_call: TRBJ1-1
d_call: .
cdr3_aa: CASGKGGYTEAFF
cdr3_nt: TGTGCCAGCGGAAAGGGGGGATACACTGAAGCTTTCTTT

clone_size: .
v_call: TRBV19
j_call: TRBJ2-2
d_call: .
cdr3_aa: CASAQPNTGELFF
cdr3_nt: TGTGCCTCGGCACAGCCGAACACCGGGGAGCTGTTTTTT

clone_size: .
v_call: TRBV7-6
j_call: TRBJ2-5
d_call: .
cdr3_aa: CASSSLGDFQETQYF
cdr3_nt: TGTGCCAGCAGCTCCCTAGGGGACTTCCAAGAGACCCAGTACTTC

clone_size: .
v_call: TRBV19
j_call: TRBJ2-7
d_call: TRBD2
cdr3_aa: CASSLAGTQNEQYF
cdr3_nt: TGTGCCAGTAGCCTAGCGGGAACACAAAACGAGCAGTACTTC

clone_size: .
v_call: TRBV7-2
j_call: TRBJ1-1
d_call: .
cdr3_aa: CASSNKGNTEAFF
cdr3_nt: TGTGCCAGCAGCAATAAGGGGAACACTGAAGCTTTCTTT

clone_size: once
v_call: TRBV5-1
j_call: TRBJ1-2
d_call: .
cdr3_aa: CASSLEGGAYGYTF
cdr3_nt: TGCGCCAGCAGCTTGGAGGGAGGGGCGTATGGCTACACCTTC

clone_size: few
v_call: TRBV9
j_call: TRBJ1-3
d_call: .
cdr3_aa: CASSVQSSGNTIYF
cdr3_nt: TGTGCCAGCAGCGTCCAGTCCTCTGGAAACACCATATATTTT

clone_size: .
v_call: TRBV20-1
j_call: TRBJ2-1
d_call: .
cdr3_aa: CSASGPSYNEQFF
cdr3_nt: TGCAGTGCTAGTGGGCCTAGCTACAATGAGCAGTTCTTC

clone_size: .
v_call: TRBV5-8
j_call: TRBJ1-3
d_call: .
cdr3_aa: CASSLDRMDTIYF
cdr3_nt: TGTGCCAGCAGCTTGGACAGGATGGACACCATATATTTT

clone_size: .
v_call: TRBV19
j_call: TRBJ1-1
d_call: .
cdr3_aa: CASSIRQNTEAFF
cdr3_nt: TGTGCCAGTAGTATCCGCCAGAACACTGAAGCTTTCTTT

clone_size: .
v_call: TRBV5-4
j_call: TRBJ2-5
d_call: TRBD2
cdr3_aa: CASSLGTSRETQYF
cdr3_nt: TGTGCCAGCAGCTTGGGGACTAGTCGCGAGACCCAGTACTTC

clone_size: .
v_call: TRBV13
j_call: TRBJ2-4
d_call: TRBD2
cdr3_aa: CASSLVREGNIQYF
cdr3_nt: TGTGCCAGCAGCTTAGTCCGGGAGGGAAACATTCAGTACTTC

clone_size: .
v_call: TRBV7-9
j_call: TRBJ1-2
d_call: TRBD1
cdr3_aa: CASSPRTGGDYGYTF
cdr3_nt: TGTGCCAGCAGCCCTCGGACAGGGGGCGACTATGGCTACACCTTC

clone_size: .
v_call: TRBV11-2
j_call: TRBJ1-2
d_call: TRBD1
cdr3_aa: CASSSRTGYGYTF
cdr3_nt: TGTGCCAGCAGCTCAAGGACAGGGTATGGCTACACCTTC

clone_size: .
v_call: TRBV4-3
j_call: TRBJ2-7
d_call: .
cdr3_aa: CASSPTLVEGLSYEQYF
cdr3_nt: TGCGCCAGCAGCCCCACCCTTGTGGAGGGGCTTTCCTACGAGCAGTACTTC

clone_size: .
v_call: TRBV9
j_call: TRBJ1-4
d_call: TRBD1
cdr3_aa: CASSSGQGNEKLFF
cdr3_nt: TGTGCCAGCAGCTCGGGACAGGGAAACGAAAAACTGTTTTTT

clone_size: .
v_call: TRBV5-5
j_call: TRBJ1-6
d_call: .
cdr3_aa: CASSWTGDGNSPLHF
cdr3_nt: TGTGCCAGCAGCTGGACGGGGGACGGGAATTCACCCCTCCACTTT

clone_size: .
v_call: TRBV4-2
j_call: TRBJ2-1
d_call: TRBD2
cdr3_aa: CASSQLAGGGDEQFF
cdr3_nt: TGTGCCAGCAGCCAACTAGCGGGGGGAGGCGATGAGCAGTTCTTC

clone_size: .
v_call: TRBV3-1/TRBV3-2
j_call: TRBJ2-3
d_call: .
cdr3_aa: CASSQDLRNTDTQYF
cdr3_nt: TGTGCCAGCAGCCAAGATCTCAGGAACACAGATACGCAGTATTTT

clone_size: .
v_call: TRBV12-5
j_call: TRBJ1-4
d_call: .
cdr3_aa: CASGLSRSATNEKLFF
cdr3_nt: TGTGCTAGTGGTCTCTCCCGGAGTGCAACTAATGAAAAACTGTTTTTT

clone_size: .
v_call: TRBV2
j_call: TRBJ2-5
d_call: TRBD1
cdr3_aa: CASSEGTGGSETQYF
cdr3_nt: TGTGCCAGCAGTGAAGGGACAGGGGGCTCGGAGACCCAGTACTTC

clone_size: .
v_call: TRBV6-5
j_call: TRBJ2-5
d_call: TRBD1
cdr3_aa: CASSSTGPHQETQYF
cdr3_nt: TGTGCCAGCAGCTCGACAGGGCCCCATCAAGAGACCCAGTACTTC

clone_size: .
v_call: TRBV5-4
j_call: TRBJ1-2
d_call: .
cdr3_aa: CASSLDRDHSGYTF
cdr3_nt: TGTGCCAGCAGCTTGGACAGGGACCATTCCGGCTACACCTTC

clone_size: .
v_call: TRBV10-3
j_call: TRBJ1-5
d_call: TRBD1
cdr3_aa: CAISESVQGRNQPQHF
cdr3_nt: TGTGCCATCAGTGAGTCGGTACAGGGGCGGAATCAGCCCCAGCATTTT

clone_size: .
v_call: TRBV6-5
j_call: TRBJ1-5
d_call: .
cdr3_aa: CASMEGLYSNQPQHF
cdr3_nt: TGTGCCAGCATGGAGGGTCTGTATAGCAATCAGCCCCAGCATTTT

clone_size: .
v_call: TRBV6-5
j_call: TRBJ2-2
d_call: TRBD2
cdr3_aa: CASSYGGSGELFF
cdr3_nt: TGTGCCAGCAGCTACGGCGGGAGCGGGGAGCTGTTTTTT

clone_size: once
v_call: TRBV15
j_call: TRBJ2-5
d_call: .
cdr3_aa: CATSVGNGQETQYF
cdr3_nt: TGTGCCACCAGCGTGGGGAATGGCCAGGAGACCCAGTACTTC

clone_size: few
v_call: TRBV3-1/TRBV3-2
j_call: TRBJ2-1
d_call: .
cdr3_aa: CASSLAPLRASGYNEQFF
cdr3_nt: TGTGCCAGCAGCCTAGCGCCTCTCCGGGCCAGTGGGTACAATGAGCAGTTCTTC

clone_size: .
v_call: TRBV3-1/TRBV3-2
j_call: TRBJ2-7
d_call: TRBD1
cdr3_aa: CASSRTGLPYEQYF
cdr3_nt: TGTGCCAGCAGCCGGACAGGGTTGCCCTACGAGCAGTACTTC

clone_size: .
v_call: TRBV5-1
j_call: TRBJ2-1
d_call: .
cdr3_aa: CASSGSVAEYNEQFF
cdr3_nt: TGCGCCAGCAGCGGGTCTGTAGCGGAGTACAATGAGCAGTTCTTC

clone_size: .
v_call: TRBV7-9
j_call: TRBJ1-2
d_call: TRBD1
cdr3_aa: CASSLQGVQGYTF
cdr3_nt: TGTGCCAGCAGCCTACAGGGGGTTCAAGGCTACACCTTC

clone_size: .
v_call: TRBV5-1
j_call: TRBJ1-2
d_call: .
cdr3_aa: CASSRDLTNYGYTF
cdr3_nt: TGCGCCAGCAGCCGGGACCTTACTAACTATGGCTACACCTTC

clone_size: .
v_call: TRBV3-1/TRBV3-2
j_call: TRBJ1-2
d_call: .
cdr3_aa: CASSQIAGTGRYYGYTF
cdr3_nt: TGTGCCAGCAGCCAAATAGCAGGGACTGGTAGATACTATGGCTACACCTTC

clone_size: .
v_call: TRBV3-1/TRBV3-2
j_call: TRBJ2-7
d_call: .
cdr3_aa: CASSQIFSSSYEQYF
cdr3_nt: TGTGCCAGCAGCCAAATTTTCTCGTCCTCCTACGAGCAGTACTTC

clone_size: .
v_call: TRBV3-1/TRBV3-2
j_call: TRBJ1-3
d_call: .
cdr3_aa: CASSHPYRDGPGNTIYF
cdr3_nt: TGTGCCAGCAGCCATCCCTACAGGGACGGGCCTGGAAACACCATATATTTT

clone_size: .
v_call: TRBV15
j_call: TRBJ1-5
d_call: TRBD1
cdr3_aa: CATSRVRQGANQPQHF
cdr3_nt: TGTGCCACCAGCAGAGTCAGACAGGGGGCAAATCAGCCCCAGCATTTT

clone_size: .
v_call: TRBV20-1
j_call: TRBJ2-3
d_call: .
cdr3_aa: CSVPISDTQYF
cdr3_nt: TGCAGTGTCCCCATTTCGGATACGCAGTATTTT

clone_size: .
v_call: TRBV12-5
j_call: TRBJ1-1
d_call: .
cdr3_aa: CASASQGGTEAFF
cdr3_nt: TGTGCTAGTGCCTCTCAGGGAGGCACTGAAGCTTTCTTT

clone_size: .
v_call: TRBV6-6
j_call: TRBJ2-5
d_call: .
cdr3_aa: CASSYSYTQYF
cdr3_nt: TGTGCCAGCAGTTACTCGTATACCCAGTACTTC

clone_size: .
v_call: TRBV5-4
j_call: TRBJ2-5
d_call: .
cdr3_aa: CASRSLGAGETQYF
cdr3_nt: TGTGCCAGCAGGTCGTTGGGGGCAGGAGAGACCCAGTACTTC

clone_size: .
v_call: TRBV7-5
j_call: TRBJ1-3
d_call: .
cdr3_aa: CARSFVAGPIPAGNTIYF
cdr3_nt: TGTGCCAGAAGCTTCGTGGCAGGGCCCATTCCCGCCGGAAACACCATATATTTT

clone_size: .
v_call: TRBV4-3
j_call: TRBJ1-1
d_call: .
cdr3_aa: CASSQVGGVVAEAFF
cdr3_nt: TGCGCCAGCAGCCAAGTCGGAGGGGTAGTCGCTGAAGCTTTCTTT

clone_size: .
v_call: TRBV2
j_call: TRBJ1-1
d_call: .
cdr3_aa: CASSEKGSGTEAFF
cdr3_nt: TGTGCCAGCAGTGAAAAGGGCAGCGGCACTGAAGCTTTCTTT